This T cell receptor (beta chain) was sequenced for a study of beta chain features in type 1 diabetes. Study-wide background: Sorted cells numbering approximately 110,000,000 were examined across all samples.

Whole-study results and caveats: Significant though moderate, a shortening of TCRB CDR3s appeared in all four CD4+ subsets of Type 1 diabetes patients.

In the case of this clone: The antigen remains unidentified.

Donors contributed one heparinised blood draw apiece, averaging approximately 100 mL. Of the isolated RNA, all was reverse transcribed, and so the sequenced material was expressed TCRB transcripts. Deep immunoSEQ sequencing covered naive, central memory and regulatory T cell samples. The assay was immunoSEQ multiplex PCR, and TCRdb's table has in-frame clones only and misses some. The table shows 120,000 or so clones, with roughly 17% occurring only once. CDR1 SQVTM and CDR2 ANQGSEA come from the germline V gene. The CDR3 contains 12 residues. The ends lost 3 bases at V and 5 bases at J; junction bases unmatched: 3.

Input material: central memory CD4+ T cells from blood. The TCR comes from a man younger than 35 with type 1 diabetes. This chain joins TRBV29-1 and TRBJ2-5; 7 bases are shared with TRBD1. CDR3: CSVEPQGETQYF. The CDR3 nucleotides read TGCAGCGTTGAGCCACAGGGGGAGACCCAGTACTTC.